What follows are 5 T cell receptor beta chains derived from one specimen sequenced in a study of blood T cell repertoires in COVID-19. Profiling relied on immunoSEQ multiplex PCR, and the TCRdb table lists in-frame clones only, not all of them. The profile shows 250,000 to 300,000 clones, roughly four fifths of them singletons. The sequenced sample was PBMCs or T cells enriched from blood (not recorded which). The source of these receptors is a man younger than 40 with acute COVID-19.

The CDR3 sequence is CASSQGGAGRQGEQFF. The CDR3 DNA follows: TGCGCCAGCAGCCAAGGCGGCGCGGGACGGCAAGGTGAGCAGTTCTTC. This chain connects TRBV4-1 to TRBJ2-1; D possibly corresponds to TRBD2 (6 bases). This CDR3 region has 16 residues. Germline V lookup: CDR1 MGHRA, CDR2 YSYEKL. V gave up 1 base and J gave up 9 bases, with 19 bases separating them.

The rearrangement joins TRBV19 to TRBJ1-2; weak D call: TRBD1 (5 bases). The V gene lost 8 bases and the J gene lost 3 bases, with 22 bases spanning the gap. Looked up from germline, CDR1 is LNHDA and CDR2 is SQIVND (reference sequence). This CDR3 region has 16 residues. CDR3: CASQKGEGTWDYGYTF. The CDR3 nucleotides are TGTGCCAGTCAAAAAGGGGAGGGCACTTGGGACTATGGCTACACCTTC.

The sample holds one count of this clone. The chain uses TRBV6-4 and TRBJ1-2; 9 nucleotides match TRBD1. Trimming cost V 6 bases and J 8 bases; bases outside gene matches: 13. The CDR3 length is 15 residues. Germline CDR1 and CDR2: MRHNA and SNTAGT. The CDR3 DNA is TGTGCCAGCAGCCCTAGTCCGGGACAGGGCATCGGCTACACCTTC. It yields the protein CASSPSPGQGIGYTF.

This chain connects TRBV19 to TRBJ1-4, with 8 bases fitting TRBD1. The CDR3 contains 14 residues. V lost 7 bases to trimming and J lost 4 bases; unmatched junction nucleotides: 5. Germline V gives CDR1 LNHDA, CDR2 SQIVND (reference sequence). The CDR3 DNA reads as TGTGCCAGTAATCGACAGGGGAGTAATGAAAAACTGTTTTTT. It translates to CASNRQGSNEKLFF. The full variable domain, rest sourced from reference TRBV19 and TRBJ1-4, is DGGITQSPKYLFRKEGQNVTLSCEQNLNHDAMYWYRQDPGQGLRLIYYSQIVNDFQKGDIAEGYSVSREKKESFPLTVTSAQKNPTAFYLCASNRQGSNEKLFFGSGTQLSVL.

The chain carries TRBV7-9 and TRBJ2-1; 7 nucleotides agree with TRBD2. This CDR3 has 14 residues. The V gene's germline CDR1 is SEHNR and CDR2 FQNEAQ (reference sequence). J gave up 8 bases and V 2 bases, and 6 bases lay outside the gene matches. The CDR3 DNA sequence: TGTGCCAGCAGCTTAACGGGAGGCTGGGATGAGCAGTTCTTC. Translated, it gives CASSLTGGWDEQFF.